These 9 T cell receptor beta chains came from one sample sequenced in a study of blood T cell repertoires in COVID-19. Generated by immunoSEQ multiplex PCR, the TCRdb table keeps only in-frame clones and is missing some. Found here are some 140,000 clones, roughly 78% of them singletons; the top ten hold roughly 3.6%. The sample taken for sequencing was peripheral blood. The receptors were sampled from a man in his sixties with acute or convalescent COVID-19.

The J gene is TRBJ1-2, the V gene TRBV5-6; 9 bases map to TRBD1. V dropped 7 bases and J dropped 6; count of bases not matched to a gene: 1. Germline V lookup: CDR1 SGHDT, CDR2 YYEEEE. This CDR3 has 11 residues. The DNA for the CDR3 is TGTGCCAGCGGACAGGGGAATGGCTACACCTTC. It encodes CASGQGNGYTF. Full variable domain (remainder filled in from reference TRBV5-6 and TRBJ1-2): DAGVTQSPTHLIKTRGQQVTLRCSPKSGHDTVSWYQQALGQGPQFIFQYYEEEERQRGNFPDRFSGHQFPNYSSELNVNALLLGDSALYLCASGQGNGYTFGSGTRLTVV.

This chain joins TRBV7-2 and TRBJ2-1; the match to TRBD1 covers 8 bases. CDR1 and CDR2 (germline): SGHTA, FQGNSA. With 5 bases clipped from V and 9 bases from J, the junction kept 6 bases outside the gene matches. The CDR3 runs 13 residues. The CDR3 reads CASSVTGGTEQFF. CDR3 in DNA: TGTGCCAGCAGCGTAACAGGGGGTACTGAGCAGTTCTTC.

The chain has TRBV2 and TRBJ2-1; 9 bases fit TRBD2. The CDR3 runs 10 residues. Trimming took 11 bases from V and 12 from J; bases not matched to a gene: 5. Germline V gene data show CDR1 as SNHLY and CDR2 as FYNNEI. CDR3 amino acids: CAPGAGGQFF. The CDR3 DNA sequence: TGTGCCCCGGGAGCGGGAGGGCAGTTCTTC.

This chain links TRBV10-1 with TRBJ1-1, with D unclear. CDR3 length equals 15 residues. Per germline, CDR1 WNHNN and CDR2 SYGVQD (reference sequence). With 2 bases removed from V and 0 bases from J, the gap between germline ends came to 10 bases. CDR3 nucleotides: TGCGCCAGCAGTGAGACACGCCGCATGAACACTGAAGCTTTCTTT. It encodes CASSETRRMNTEAFF.

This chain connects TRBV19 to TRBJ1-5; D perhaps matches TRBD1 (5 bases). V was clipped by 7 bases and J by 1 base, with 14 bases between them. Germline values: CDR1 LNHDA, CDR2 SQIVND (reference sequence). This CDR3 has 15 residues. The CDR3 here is CASKYGRQSNQPQHF. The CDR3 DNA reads TGTGCCAGTAAGTACGGAAGACAGAGCAATCAGCCCCAGCATTTT.

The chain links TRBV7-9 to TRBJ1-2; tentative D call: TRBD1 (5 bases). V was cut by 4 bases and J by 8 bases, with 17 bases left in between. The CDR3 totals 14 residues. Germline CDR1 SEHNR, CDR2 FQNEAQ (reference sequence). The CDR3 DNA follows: TGTGCCAGCAGCTCCGCCTTTCCTAGGGGAGGCTACACCTTC. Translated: CASSSAFPRGGYTF.

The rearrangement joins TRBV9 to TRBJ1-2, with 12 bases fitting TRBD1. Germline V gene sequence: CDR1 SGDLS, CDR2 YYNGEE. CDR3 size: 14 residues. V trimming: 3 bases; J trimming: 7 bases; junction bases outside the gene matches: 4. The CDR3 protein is CASSAGTGGRGYTF. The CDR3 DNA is TGTGCCAGCAGCGCCGGGACAGGGGGCCGTGGCTACACCTTC.

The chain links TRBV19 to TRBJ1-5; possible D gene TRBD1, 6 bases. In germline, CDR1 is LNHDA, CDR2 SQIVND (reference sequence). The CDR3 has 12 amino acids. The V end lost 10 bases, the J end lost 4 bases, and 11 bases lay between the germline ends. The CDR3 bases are TGTGCCACCTGGGGGCGAAATCAGCCCCAGCATTTT. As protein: CATWGRNQPQHF. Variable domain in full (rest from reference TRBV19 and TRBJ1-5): DGGITQSPKYLFRKEGQNVTLSCEQNLNHDAMYWYRQDPGQGLRLIYYSQIVNDFQKGDIAEGYSVSREKKESFPLTVTSAQKNPTAFYLCATWGRNQPQHFGDGTRLSIL.

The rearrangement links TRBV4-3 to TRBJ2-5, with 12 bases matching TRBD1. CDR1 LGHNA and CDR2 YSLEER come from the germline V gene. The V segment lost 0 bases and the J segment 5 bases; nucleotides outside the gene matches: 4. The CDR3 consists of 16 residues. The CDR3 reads CASSQEGQGAGETQYF. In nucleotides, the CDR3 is TGCGCCAGCAGCCAAGAGGGACAGGGGGCGGGGGAGACCCAGTACTTC.